This T cell receptor beta chain was profiled in a study of T cells in Graves' hyperthyroidism and ophthalmopathy. This clonotype appeared many times. The CDR3 totals 14 residues. V gave up 6 bases and J gave up 5 bases, with 16 bases separating them. Germline CDR1 reads ENHRY; CDR2 reads SYGVKD. RNA transcripts gave rise to amplified TCR beta CDR3 regions. The HTBI set primed first-round TCR CDR3 RT-PCR. TCRdb reanalysed the multiplex PCR reads using MiXCR and keeps one entry per CDR3 protein. The data show around 350,000 distinct CDR3 sequences, about a fifth seen once. Specimen: blood. The origin of this receptor is a woman between 18 and 30 years old with Graves' hyperthyroidism. This chain links TRBV10-3 with TRBJ2-5; D is tentatively TRBD1 or TRBD2 (5 bases each). The CDR3 protein is CAIRDFSEGETQYF. CDR3 in DNA: TGTGCCATCAGGGACTTTTCAGAGGGGGAGACCCAGTACTTC.